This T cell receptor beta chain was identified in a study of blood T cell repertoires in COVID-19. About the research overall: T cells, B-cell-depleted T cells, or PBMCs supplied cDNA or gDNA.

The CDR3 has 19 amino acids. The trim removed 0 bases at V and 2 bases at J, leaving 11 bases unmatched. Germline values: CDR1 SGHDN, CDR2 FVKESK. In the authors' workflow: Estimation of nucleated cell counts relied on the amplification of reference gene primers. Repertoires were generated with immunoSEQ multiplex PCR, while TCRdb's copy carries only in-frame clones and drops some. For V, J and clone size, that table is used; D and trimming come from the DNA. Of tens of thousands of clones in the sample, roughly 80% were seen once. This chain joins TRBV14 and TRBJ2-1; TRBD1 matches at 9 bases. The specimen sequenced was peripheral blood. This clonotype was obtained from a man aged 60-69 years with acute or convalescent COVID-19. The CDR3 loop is CASSQEGTGSSRTYNEQFF. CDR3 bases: TGTGCCAGCAGCCAAGAGGGGACAGGGTCAAGTCGAACCTACAATGAGCAGTTCTTC.